This T cell receptor beta chain was identified in a study of T-cell memory formation after mild COVID-19. Whole-study context: Clusters of TCRs were largely donor specific. The study's findings and limits: Pre-infection memory already had some responding clones, implying cross-reactive memory joined. Among clones contracting day 15 to 85, CD4/CD8 was balanced, whereas later expanders leaned CD4+. Contracting CD4+ clones were located mainly in CM and EM, and CD8+ clones in EMRA.

TCRdb reprocessed the 5' RACE reads with MiXCR, giving one entry per CDR3 protein. The table has under 550,000 distinct CDR3 sequences, roughly 20% seen once. Comment on this clonotype: Its antigen is not identified.

V dropped 6 bases and J dropped 7 bases, with 15 bases sitting between them. The CDR3 contains 13 residues. CDR1 is MNHEY, CDR2 SVGAGI, per germline. This clonotype was sampled from an adult woman who had mild COVID-19 (a few samples of this study predate the infection). Cell type and time point are not known. The rearrangement joins TRBV6-5 to TRBJ1-2; weak D call: TRBD1 (5 bases). Material: PBMCs or a T cell subset sorted from them (not recorded which). The CDR3 nucleotides read TGTGCCAGCAGCTACGGGACTGTGGGTGGCTACACCTTC. It yields the protein CASSYGTVGGYTF.